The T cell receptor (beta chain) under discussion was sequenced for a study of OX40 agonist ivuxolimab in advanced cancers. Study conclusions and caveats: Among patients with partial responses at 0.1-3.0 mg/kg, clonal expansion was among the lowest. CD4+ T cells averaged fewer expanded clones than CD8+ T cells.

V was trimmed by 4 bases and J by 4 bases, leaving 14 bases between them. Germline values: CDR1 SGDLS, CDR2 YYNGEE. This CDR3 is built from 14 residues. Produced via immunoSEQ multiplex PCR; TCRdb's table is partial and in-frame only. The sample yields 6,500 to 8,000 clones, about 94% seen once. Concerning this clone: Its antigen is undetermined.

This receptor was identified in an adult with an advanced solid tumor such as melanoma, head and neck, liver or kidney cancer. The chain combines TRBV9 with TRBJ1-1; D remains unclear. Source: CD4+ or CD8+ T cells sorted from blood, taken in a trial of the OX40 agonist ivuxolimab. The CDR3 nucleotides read TGTGCCAGCAGCCCCCGGACTCAGCGCACTGAAGCTTTCTTT. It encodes CASSPRTQRTEAFF.